This T cell receptor (beta chain) is drawn from a study of cytomegalovirus exposure and HLA in healthy donors. V was shortened by 0 bases and J by 4 bases, with 10 bases between the two germline ends. There are 15 residues in the CDR3. Per germline, CDR1 SEHNR and CDR2 FQNEAQ (reference sequence). Researchers ran the PCR with 60 Vbeta and 13 Jbeta primers. Repertoires were generated with immunoSEQ multiplex PCR, while TCRdb's copy carries only in-frame clones and drops some. Among fewer than 250,000 clones, roughly 80% were seen once, and the ten largest hold approximately 2.8%. This sequence was found in a man aged 25-40 years in good health and CMV-seronegative. Sequenced material: PBMCs. V gene TRBV7-9 combines with J gene TRBJ2-1; TRBD2 might be the D (6 bases). The CDR3 nucleotides read TGTGCCAGCAGCTTAGCGGGAGGTATATACAATGAGCAGTTCTTC. Translating it yields CASSLAGGIYNEQFF.